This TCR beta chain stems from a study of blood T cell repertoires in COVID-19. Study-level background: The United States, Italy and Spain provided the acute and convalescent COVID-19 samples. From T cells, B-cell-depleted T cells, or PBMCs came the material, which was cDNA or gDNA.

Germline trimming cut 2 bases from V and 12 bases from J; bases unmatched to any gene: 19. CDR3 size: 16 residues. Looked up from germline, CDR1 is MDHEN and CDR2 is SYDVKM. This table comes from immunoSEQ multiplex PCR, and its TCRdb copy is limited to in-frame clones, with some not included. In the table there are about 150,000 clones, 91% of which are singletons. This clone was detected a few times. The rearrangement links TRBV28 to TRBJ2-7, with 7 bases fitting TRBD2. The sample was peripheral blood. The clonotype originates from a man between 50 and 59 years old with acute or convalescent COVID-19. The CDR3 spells CASSLGEGFFLRGRYF. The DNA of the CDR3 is TGTGCCAGCAGTTTAGGGGAGGGGTTTTTCCTACGAGGTCGGTACTTC.